The 23 T cell receptor beta chains below were found in one sample sequenced in a study of sequential checkpoint blockade in melanoma. Treatment denoted: randomized to nivolumab then ipilimumab (arm A) or the reverse (arm B). Assay used: immunoSEQ multiplex PCR; TCRdb lists only in-frame clones, some missing. This repertoire shows roughly 11,000 clones, just under 75% found once; its top ten account for roughly 15%. Sequenced material: CD8+ T cells sorted from blood (inferred from file names), taken from a patient given nivolumab and ipilimumab in sequence. These receptors were collected from a human donor with melanoma.

The V and J genes are TRBV7-8 and TRBJ2-1; D possibly corresponds to TRBD2 (6 bases). The CDR3 is 16 residues long. Trimming took off 4 bases at V and 8 bases at J, with 21 bases between the two ends. CDR1 and CDR2 from the germline V gene are SGHVS and FQNEAQ. The chain's CDR3 is CASSSPGVATGDEQFF. CDR3 DNA sequence: TGTGCCAGCAGCTCGCCGGGAGTAGCAACCGGCGATGAGCAGTTCTTC.

The rearrangement links TRBV5-1 to TRBJ1-3; no firm D call. CDR1 is SGHRS and CDR2 is YFSETQ in the germline V gene. CDR3 size: 14 residues. The V and J ends lost 4 bases and 2 bases respectively, with 10 bases between them. The CDR3 DNA reads as TGCGCCAGCAGCCCCGGGATAACTGGAAACACCATATATTTT. Its translation: CASSPGITGNTIYF.

The V call is TRBV9, the J call TRBJ2-2, with a possible D match to TRBD1 (6 bases). Trimming shortened V by 0 bases and J by 0 bases, and 9 bases separated the two germline ends. The CDR3 covers 16 residues. Germline V gene data show CDR1 as SGDLS and CDR2 as YYNGEE. DNA of the CDR3: TGTGCCAGCAGCGTAGGGACAGTAACGAACACCGGGGAGCTGTTTTTT. This translates into CASSVGTVTNTGELFF.

The chain links TRBV6-5 to TRBJ2-2; D is unresolved. The CDR3 extends over 13 amino acids. V lost 6 bases and J lost 2, with 7 bases in between. Germline values: CDR1 MNHEY, CDR2 SVGAGI. CDR3 in DNA: TGTGCCAGCAGCCGTAGTAACACCGGGGAGCTGTTTTTT. Residues: CASSRSNTGELFF.

The rearrangement links TRBV6-4 to TRBJ2-7, with D possibly TRBD1 on 6 matching bases. The ends were cut back, 4 bases at V and 3 bases at J, with 13 bases in the middle. CDR3 length: 14 residues. Germline-derived CDR1 and CDR2 are MRHNA and SNTAGT. CDR3 DNA sequence: TGTGCCAGCAGTGGTGGGACAATTATCTACGAGCAGTACTTC. This encodes CASSGGTIIYEQYF.

The chain combines TRBV28 with TRBJ2-2, with a possible D match to TRBD2 (6 bases). The CDR3 consists of 15 residues. V was trimmed by 3 bases and J by 5 bases, leaving 13 bases between them. CDR1 and CDR2 (germline): MDHEN, SYDVKM. The CDR3 nucleotides read TGTGCCAGCAGTTTTGGCAGGGAGGTTACCGGGGAGCTGTTTTTT. Residues: CASSFGREVTGELFF.

Here the CDR3 DNA reads TGCGCCAGCAGCTCGGGACAGGGGCCCACCTGGACCTTC. It translates to CASSSGQGPTWTF. The chain combines TRBV5-1 with TRBJ1-2, with TRBD1 matching over 10 bases. Trimming took 3 bases from V and 14 from J; bases not matched to a gene: 10. The CDR3 has 13 residues. The germline CDR1 and CDR2 sequences are SGHRS and YFSETQ.

The chain combines TRBV9 with TRBJ2-7; tentatively, D is TRBD1 (5 bases). V was shortened by 4 bases and J by 0 bases, with 14 bases between the two germline ends. Germline V CDR1 and CDR2: SGDLS, YYNGEE. The CDR3 is made up of 15 amino acids. The CDR3 protein is CASSLHDRSSYEQYF. The CDR3 DNA reads as TGTGCCAGCAGCCTCCACGACAGAAGCTCCTACGAGCAGTACTTC. Together with reference TRBV9 and TRBJ2-7, the CDR3 gives the full variable domain: DSGVTQTPKHLITATGQRVTLRCSPRSGDLSVYWYQQSLDQGLQFLIQYYNGEERAKGNILERFSAQQFPDLHSELNLSSLELGDSALYFCASSLHDRSSYEQYFGPGTRLTVT.

This clone showed up just a few times. The V call is TRBV30, the J call TRBJ1-4; D gene ambiguous. With 7 bases removed from V and 2 bases from J, the gap between germline ends came to 11 bases. Germline lookup yields CDR1 GTSNPN and CDR2 SVGIG (reference sequence). This CDR3 region has 13 residues. This CDR3 is CAYAGMTNEKLFF. CDR3 DNA: TGTGCCTACGCCGGTATGACTAATGAAAAACTGTTTTTT.

The rearrangement uses TRBV7-8 and TRBJ2-7; D gene uncertain. The CDR3 totals 12 residues. With 5 bases removed from V and 6 bases from J, the gap between germline ends came to 11 bases. The V gene's germline CDR1 is SGHVS and CDR2 FQNEAQ. CDR3 nucleotide sequence: TGTGCCAGCAGCAGCGAGGAGACCGAGCAGTACTTC. As protein: CASSSEETEQYF. The complete variable domain, with remaining parts taken from reference TRBV7-8 and TRBJ2-7, reads GAGVSQSPRYKVAKRGQDVALRCDPISGHVSLFWYQQALGQGPEFLTYFQNEAQLDKSGLPSDRFFAERPEGSVSTLKIQRTQQEDSAVYLCASSSEETEQYFGPGTRLTVT.

The chain employs TRBV1 and TRBJ2-1; the D call TRBD2 from the table was never checked on the DNA. TRBV1 is an annotated pseudogene. This CDR3 has 20 amino acids. This CDR3 reads CTSSQAPLAGGYLSYNEQFF. The CDR3 DNA reads as TGCACCAGCAGCCAAGCGCCCCTAGCGGGGGGCTACCTCTCCTACAATGAGCAGTTCTTC.

The chain uses TRBV28 and TRBJ1-1, with D unclear. Germline loops: CDR1 MDHEN, CDR2 SYDVKM. V was shortened by 5 bases and J by 0 bases, with 7 bases between the two germline ends. The CDR3 consists of 13 residues. The CDR3 spells CASSPLMNTEAFF. The DNA of the CDR3 is TGTGCCAGCAGTCCCCTTATGAACACTGAAGCTTTCTTT.

The chain uses TRBV5-6 and TRBJ2-7; 7 bases fit TRBD1. This CDR3 contains 14 residues. Trimming cost V 4 bases and J 7 bases; bases outside gene matches: 11. Germline V gene data show CDR1 as SGHDT and CDR2 as YYEEEE. The CDR3 sequence is CASSPGQDPGEQYF. DNA of the CDR3: TGTGCCAGCAGCCCCGGACAGGACCCTGGGGAGCAGTACTTC. Full variable domain (missing parts from reference TRBV5-6 and TRBJ2-7): DAGVTQSPTHLIKTRGQQVTLRCSPKSGHDTVSWYQQALGQGPQFIFQYYEEEERQRGNFPDRFSGHQFPNYSSELNVNALLLGDSALYLCASSPGQDPGEQYFGPGTRLTVT.

This clone ranks as medium-sized. The V and J genes are TRBV21-1 and TRBJ2-7; TRBD1 is the table's D call and was not checked against the DNA. TRBV21-1 is a known pseudogene. This CDR3 has 14 residues. The CDR3 nucleotides read TGTGCCAGCCCTAAACAGGTTATTTCCTACGAGCAGTACTTC. It is translated as CASPKQVISYEQYF.

Regarding this clone: The sample holds other DNA sequences that translate to the same CDR3. The V call is TRBV4-1, the J call TRBJ2-3; weak D call: TRBD1 (7 bases). In germline, CDR1 is MGHRA, CDR2 YSYEKL. This CDR3 comprises 17 residues. V was trimmed by 0 bases and J by 6 bases, leaving 19 bases between them. The CDR3, as DNA: TGCGCCAGCAGCCAAGAATCAGGCAGGGGGAGGTTGGATACGCAGTATTTT. Translation: CASSQESGRGRLDTQYF.

This clone has only a few counts. The genes are TRBV6-6 and TRBJ1-2; no clear D. CDR3 length: 15 amino acids. Trimming stripped 7 bases from V and 5 bases from J, with 20 bases between. CDR1 and CDR2 from the germline V gene are MNHNY and SVGAGI (reference sequence). The CDR3 DNA sequence: TGTGCCAGCACCACATCCGGGGAAGGACTATATGGCTACACCTTC. Translation gives CASTTSGEGLYGYTF.

This chain links TRBV9 with TRBJ1-1; TRBD1 might be the D (5 bases). Germline V lookup: CDR1 SGDLS, CDR2 YYNGEE. Deletions cut 4 bases from V and 1 base from J, with 14 bases between. The CDR3 extends over 15 amino acids. The CDR3 sequence: CASSSRDSQNTEAFF. Here the CDR3 DNA reads TGTGCCAGCAGCTCTCGGGACTCCCAGAACACTGAAGCTTTCTTT.

The rearrangement links TRBV27 to TRBJ1-1; D is perhaps TRBD1 (5 bases). V gave up 0 bases and J gave up 1 base, with 6 bases separating them. The CDR3 extends over 14 amino acids. CDR1 is MNHEY and CDR2 is SMNVEV in the germline V gene (reference sequence). CDR3 region: CASSLSQANTEAFF. The CDR3 coding sequence is TGTGCCAGCAGTTTATCACAGGCGAACACTGAAGCTTTCTTT.

This clone was seen only once. This chain uses TRBV7-9 with TRBJ1-1; TRBD1 matches 10 bases. CDR3 length: 15 amino acids. V was pared by 7 bases and J by 4 bases, with 9 bases of the junction left unmatched. Germline CDR1 SEHNR, CDR2 FQNEAQ (reference sequence). The CDR3: CASTIPDRGSTEAFF. CDR3 DNA: TGTGCCAGCACCATACCGGACAGGGGGTCCACTGAAGCTTTCTTT.

The chain joins TRBV9 to TRBJ2-1; TRBD1 agrees at 7 bases. CDR3 length: 12 residues. Per the germline V gene, CDR1 is SGDLS and CDR2 is YYNGEE. Trimming at V came to 3 bases and at J to 9 bases, leaving 3 bases not matched to a gene. For the CDR3, the DNA is TGTGCCAGCAGCGATGGACAGGCTGAGCAGTTCTTC. Its protein product is CASSDGQAEQFF.

This clone is medium-sized in the sample. The chain joins TRBV18 to TRBJ1-2; perhaps TRBD1 as D (5 bases). Trimming cost V 2 bases and J 8 bases, with 15 bases left between them. The CDR3 is 14 amino acids. Germline V gene data show CDR1 as KGHSH and CDR2 as LQKENI. The CDR3 DNA sequence: TGTGCCAGCTCACCAACAGGATATTTCGGGGGCTACACCTTC. Its translation is CASSPTGYFGGYTF.

This clone was observed a single time. Other DNA sequences in the same sample also yield this CDR3. The CDR3 spells CASSQGTGFNQPQHF. The DNA of the CDR3 is TGTGCCAGCAGCCAGGGGACAGGGTTCAATCAGCCCCAGCATTTT. The V call is TRBV4-2, the J call TRBJ1-5; TRBD1 aligns across 9 bases. V trimming: 3 bases; J trimming: 3 bases; junction bases outside the gene matches: 3. Germline values: CDR1 LGHNA, CDR2 YNFKEQ. The CDR3 extends over 15 amino acids.

The genes are TRBV2 and TRBJ2-2, with 9 bases lining up with TRBD1. The V gene's germline CDR1 is SNHLY and CDR2 FYNNEI. The CDR3 length is 15 residues. V trimming: 7 bases; J trimming: 3 bases; junction bases outside the gene matches: 6. The CDR3 DNA reads TGTGCCAGCACGGGACAGGGTAGGTACACCGGGGAGCTGTTTTTT. It yields the protein CASTGQGRYTGELFF.